Presented here are 14 T cell receptor beta chains from one specimen sequenced in a study of identical twins. TCRdb fed the 5' RACE reads into MiXCR, producing one record per CDR3 protein. The repertoire consists of more than 1.5 million distinct CDR3 sequences, with less than 40% occurring once and the leading ten covering roughly 0.3%. The sequenced sample consisted of cord blood. Receptor source: a newborn girl in good health.

This clonotype has only a few counts. The J gene is TRBJ2-3, the V gene TRBV6-1; TRBD2 matches at 10 bases. Germline loops: CDR1 MNHNS, CDR2 SASEGT. The CDR3 has 15 residues. The ends lost 7 bases at V and 4 bases at J; junction bases unmatched: 8. The CDR3 DNA follows: TGTGCCAGCATTGCAGCGGGGGGGCTTGCAGATACGCAGTATTTT. Translated: CASIAAGGLADTQYF.

A note on this clonotype: This may arise from a read error, as a much more abundant clone is one base away. The gene calls are TRBV11-2 and TRBJ1-2; 8 nucleotides match TRBD1. This CDR3 has 17 residues. Germline loops: CDR1 SGHAT, CDR2 FQNNGV. J was trimmed by 3 bases and V by 2 bases; bases with no gene match: 11. Here the CDR3 reads CASSLKLTGEDDYGYTF. CDR3 DNA: TGTGCCAGCAGCTTAAAGTTGACAGGGGAAGACGACTATGGCTACACCTTC.

The table lists this clonotype with a few counts. The J gene is TRBJ2-1, the V gene TRBV7-2, with 14 nucleotides matching TRBD2. V lost 4 bases and J lost 5; bases outside the gene matches: 7. The CDR3 totals 17 residues. Germline V lookup: CDR1 SGHTA, CDR2 FQGNSA. CDR3 protein: CASSYGTSGSWNNEQFF. The CDR3, as DNA: TGTGCCAGCAGCTATGGGACTAGCGGGAGTTGGAACAATGAGCAGTTCTTC. The full variable domain, with the rest looked up from reference TRBV7-2 and TRBJ2-1, is GAGVSQSPSNKVTEKGKDVELRCDPISGHTALYWYRQSLGQGLEFLIYFQGNSAPDKSGLPSDRFSAERTGGSVSTLTIQRTQQEDSAVYLCASSYGTSGSWNNEQFFGPGTRLTVL.

The chain combines TRBV7-2 with TRBJ2-7; 10 nucleotides agree with TRBD1. J lost 10 bases, V lost 5 bases, and 8 bases had no gene match. The CDR3 contains 13 residues. Germline assignment: CDR1 SGHTA and CDR2 FQGNSA. In DNA, the CDR3 is TGTGCCAGCAGCCTTACGACAGGGGGCTCCCAGTACTTC. Protein product: CASSLTTGGSQYF.

This clonotype appeared once. V is TRBV20-1 and J is TRBJ2-3; TRBD2 agrees at 9 bases. This CDR3 has 17 residues. V trimming: 4 bases; J trimming: 1 base; junction bases outside the gene matches: 12. The V gene's germline CDR1 is DFQATT and CDR2 SNEGSKA (reference sequence). The CDR3 nucleotides read TGCAGTGCTACCTCAGTGGGACCTAGCGGGGGCACAGATACGCAGTATTTT. Amino acid sequence: CSATSVGPSGGTDTQYF.

This clonotype occurred many times. The chain has TRBV4-2 and TRBJ2-3; 11 bases match TRBD2. The V gene's germline CDR1 is LGHNA and CDR2 YNFKEQ. The CDR3 totals 16 residues. The V and J ends lost 2 bases and 6 bases, in that order; junction bases with no gene match: 7. The CDR3 loop reads CASSQIRLAGSDTQYF. CDR3 DNA: TGTGCCAGCAGCCAAATCCGACTAGCGGGGTCGGATACGCAGTATTTT.

On this clonotype: An end of the junction does not agree with germline; a read error may underlie this. V and J are TRBV7-9 and TRBJ2-3, with 13 bases lining up with TRBD2. CDR1 is SEHNR, CDR2 FQNEAQ, per germline (reference sequence). There are 17 residues in the CDR3. The CDR3 sequence is CASSSGLAGALTDPQYF. For the CDR3, the DNA is TGTGCCAGCAGCTCCGGACTAGCGGGGGCGCTCACAGATCCGCAGTATTTT.

The rearrangement uses TRBV11-2 and TRBJ2-3, with D maybe TRBD1 (6 bases). Between the trimmed V and J ends, which lost 3 bases and 2 bases, there was a span of 15 bases. CDR3 size: 16 residues. CDR1 SGHAT and CDR2 FQNNGV come from the germline V gene. The chain's CDR3 is CASSFPDRRLTDTQYF. The CDR3 DNA follows: TGTGCCAGCAGCTTTCCCGACAGGCGCCTCACAGATACGCAGTATTTT.

This clonotype showed up just a few times. The chain has TRBV15 and TRBJ2-1, with a weak D call TRBD1 (5 bases). The CDR3 runs 16 residues. The germline CDR1 and CDR2 sequences are LNHNV and YYDKDF (reference sequence). Trimming took 3 bases from V and 7 from J, leaving 19 bases between them. The CDR3 reads CATSSWNPKKGNEQFF. The CDR3 DNA follows: TGTGCCACCAGCAGTTGGAACCCAAAAAAGGGGAATGAGCAGTTCTTC.

The chain combines TRBV4-1 with TRBJ1-5, with 7 bases matching TRBD1. This CDR3 region has 15 residues. With V trimmed by 2 bases and J by 4 bases, 5 bases remained unmatched. Germline V gives CDR1 MGHRA, CDR2 YSYEKL. The CDR3, as DNA: TGCGCCAGCAGCCAAAGGGACAGCGGAAATCAGCCCCAGCATTTT. Protein: CASSQRDSGNQPQHF.

The chain uses TRBV20-1 and TRBJ1-1, with no clear D. V shed 0 bases and J shed 11 bases, with 19 bases lying between them. This CDR3 has 14 amino acids. Germline values: CDR1 DFQATT, CDR2 SNEGSKA (reference sequence). In DNA form, the CDR3 reads TGCAGTGCTAGAGATTATTTTCTCGGGCCGTGGGCTTTCTTT. Translated, it gives CSARDYFLGPWAFF.

The chain joins TRBV10-3 to TRBJ2-5; TRBD2 aligns across 11 bases. This CDR3 is built from 14 residues. V lost 9 bases and J lost 4; bases outside the gene matches: 7. CDR1 is ENHRY and CDR2 is SYGVKD in the germline V gene. The CDR3 nucleotides read TGTGCCATACGTCCAGGACTAGCGGGAGAGACCCAGTACTTC. Its translation: CAIRPGLAGETQYF.

The V and J genes are TRBV24-1 and TRBJ2-1, with TRBD2 matching 11 bases. The J segment lost 5 bases and the V segment lost 1 base, leaving 6 bases of the junction unmatched. The CDR3 is made up of 17 amino acids. CDR1 KGHDR and CDR2 SFDVKD come from the germline V gene. Written as DNA, the CDR3 is TGTGCCACCAGTGATTTTAGGGAGACTAGCGGGAACAATGAGCAGTTCTTC. Protein product: CATSDFRETSGNNEQFF.

Ten or more counts support this clonotype. CDR3 nucleotides: TGCAGCGTTGGGGGACGGACCCATGAAAAACTGTTTTTT. It translates to CSVGGRTHEKLFF. V and J are TRBV29-1 and TRBJ1-4; a possible D gene is TRBD1 (5 bases). Per the germline V gene, CDR1 is SQVTM and CDR2 is ANQGSEA. The V end was cut by 4 bases, the J end by 6 bases, with 12 bases between. CDR3 size: 13 residues.